This T cell receptor beta chain was captured by sequencing in a study of blood T cells in healthy people across ages. Whole-study findings and limits: Percentage of naive T cells showed a strong correlation with TCR beta diversity.

A few counts support this clonotype. Its antigen remains unknown. The authors ran a second PCR of 7 to 11 cycles using a sample-barcoded 5' primer and a J-beta primer mix. Template switching added a 12-random-nucleotide identifier to every cDNA molecule. TCRdb fed the 5' RACE reads into MiXCR, producing one record per CDR3 protein. This sample yields some 640,000 distinct CDR3 sequences, of which approximately 49% are seen a single time; 30% to 35% belongs to the top ten. The CDR3 loop spans 15 amino acids. V was cut by 0 bases and J by 1 base, with 9 bases left in between. The germline V gene has CDR1 SGHRS and CDR2 YFSETQ.

The receptor comes from a woman in her sixties in good health. Sequencing input: blood. The V and J genes are TRBV5-1 and TRBJ2-3; D is ambiguous. DNA of the CDR3: TGCGCCAGCAGCTTGGATGGGTTGGGCACAGATACGCAGTATTTT. It specifies CASSLDGLGTDTQYF. Combining the CDR3 with reference TRBV5-1 and TRBJ2-3 gives the whole variable domain KAGVTQTPRYLIKTRGQQVTLSCSPISGHRSVSWYQQTPGQGLQFLFEYFSETQRNKGNFPGRFSGRQFSNSRSEMNVSTLELGDSALYLCASSLDGLGTDTQYFGPGTRLTVL.